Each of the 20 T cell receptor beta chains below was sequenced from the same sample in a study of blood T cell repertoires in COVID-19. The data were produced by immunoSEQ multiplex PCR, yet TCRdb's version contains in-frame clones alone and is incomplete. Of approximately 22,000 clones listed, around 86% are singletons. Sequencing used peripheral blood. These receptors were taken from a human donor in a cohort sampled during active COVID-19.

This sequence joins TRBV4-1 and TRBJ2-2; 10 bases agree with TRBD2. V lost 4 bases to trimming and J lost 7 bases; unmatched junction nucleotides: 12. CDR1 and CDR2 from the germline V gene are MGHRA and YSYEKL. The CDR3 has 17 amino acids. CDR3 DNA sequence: TGCGCCAGCAGCCGGCTAAGAGGGACTAGCGTCGTCGGGGAGCTGTTTTTT. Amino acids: CASSRLRGTSVVGELFF.

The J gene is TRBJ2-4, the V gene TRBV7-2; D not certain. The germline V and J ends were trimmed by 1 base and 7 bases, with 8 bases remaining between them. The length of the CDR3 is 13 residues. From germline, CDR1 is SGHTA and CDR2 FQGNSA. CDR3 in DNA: TGTGCCAGCAGCTTAGGTCACCGGAACATTCAGTACTTC. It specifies CASSLGHRNIQYF. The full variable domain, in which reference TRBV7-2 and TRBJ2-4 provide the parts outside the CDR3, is GAGVSQSPSNKVTEKGKDVELRCDPISGHTALYWYRQSLGQGLEFLIYFQGNSAPDKSGLPSDRFSAERTGGSVSTLTIQRTQQEDSAVYLCASSLGHRNIQYFGAGTRLSVL.

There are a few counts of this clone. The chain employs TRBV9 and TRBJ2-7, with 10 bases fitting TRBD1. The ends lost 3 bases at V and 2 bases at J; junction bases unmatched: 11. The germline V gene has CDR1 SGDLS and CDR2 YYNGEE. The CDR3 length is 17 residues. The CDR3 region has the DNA TGTGCCAGCAGCGCCGGGACAGGGGCTCCGCGTCCCTACGAGCAGTACTTC. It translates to CASSAGTGAPRPYEQYF.

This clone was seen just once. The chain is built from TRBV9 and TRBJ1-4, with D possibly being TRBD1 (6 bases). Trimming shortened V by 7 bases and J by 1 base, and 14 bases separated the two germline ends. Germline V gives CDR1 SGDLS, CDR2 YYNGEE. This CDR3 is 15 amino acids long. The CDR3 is CASSRGGGTNEKLFF. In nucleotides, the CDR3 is TGTGCCAGCTCGAGGGGGGGAGGAACTAATGAAAAACTGTTTTTT.

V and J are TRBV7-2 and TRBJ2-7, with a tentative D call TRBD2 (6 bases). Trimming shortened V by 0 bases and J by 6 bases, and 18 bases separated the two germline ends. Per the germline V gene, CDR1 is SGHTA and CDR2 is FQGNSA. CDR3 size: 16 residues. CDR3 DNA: TGTGCCAGCAGCTTAGCGCTGCCGGGAGTCCAATTCGAGCAGTACTTC. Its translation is CASSLALPGVQFEQYF.

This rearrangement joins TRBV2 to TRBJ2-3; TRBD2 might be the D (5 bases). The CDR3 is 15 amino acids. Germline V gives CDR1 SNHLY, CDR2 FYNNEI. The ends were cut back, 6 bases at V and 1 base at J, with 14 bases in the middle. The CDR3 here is CASRLTPRGTDTQYF. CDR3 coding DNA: TGTGCCAGCAGGTTGACCCCGCGGGGCACAGATACGCAGTATTTT.

This chain's CDR3 is CASGGIAAANTGELFF. The CDR3, as DNA: TGTGCCAGCGGGGGGATAGCAGCTGCGAACACCGGGGAGCTGTTTTTT. The chain is built from TRBV9 and TRBJ2-2, with D possibly matching TRBD2 (6 bases). V was cut by 7 bases and J by 0 bases, with 16 bases left in between. Germline V gene lookup returns CDR1 SGDLS and CDR2 YYNGEE. The CDR3 is 16 amino acids.

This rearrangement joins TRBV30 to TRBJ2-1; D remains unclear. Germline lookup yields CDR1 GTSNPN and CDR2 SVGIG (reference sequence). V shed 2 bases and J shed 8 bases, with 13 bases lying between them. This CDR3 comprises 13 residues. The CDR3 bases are TGTGCCTGGAGTTGGCGTAGAGGCGATGAGCAGTTCTTC. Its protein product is CAWSWRRGDEQFF.

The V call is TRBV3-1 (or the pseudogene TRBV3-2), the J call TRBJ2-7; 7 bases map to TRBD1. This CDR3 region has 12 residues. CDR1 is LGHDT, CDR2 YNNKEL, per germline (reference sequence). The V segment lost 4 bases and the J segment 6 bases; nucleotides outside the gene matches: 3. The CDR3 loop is CASSRTGSEQYF. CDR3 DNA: TGTGCCAGCAGCCGGACAGGCAGCGAGCAGTACTTC.

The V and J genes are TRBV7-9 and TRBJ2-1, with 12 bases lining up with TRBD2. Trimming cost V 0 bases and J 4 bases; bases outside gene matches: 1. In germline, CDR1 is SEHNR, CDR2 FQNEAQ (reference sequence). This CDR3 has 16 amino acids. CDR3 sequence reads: CASSLAGLAGYNEQFF. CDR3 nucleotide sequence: TGTGCCAGCAGCTTAGCCGGACTAGCGGGGTACAATGAGCAGTTCTTC.

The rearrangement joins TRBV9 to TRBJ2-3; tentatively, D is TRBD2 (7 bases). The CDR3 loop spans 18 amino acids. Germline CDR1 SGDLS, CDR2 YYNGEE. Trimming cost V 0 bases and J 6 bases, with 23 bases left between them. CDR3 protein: CASSVAPGGGLVSDTQYF. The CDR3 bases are TGTGCCAGCAGCGTAGCCCCTGGGGGGGGGCTTGTGAGTGATACGCAGTATTTT.

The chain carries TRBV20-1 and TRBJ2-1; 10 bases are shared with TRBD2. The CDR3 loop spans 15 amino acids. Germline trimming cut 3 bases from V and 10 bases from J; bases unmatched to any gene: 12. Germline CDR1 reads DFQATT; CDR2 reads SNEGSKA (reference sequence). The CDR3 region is CSASEGSGRALEQFF. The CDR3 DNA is TGCAGTGCTAGTGAGGGAAGCGGGAGGGCCCTGGAGCAGTTCTTC.

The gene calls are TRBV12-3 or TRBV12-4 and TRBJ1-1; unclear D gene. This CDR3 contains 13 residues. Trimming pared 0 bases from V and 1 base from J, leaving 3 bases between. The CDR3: CASSLARNTEAFF. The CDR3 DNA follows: TGTGCCAGCAGTTTAGCGAGGAACACTGAAGCTTTCTTT.

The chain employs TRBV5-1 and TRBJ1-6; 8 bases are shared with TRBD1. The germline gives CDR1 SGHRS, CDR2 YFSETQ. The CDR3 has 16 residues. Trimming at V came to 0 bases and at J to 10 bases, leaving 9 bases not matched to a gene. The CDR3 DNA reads TGCGCCAGCAGCTTGGGGGGGATCCAGGGGGCCTCACCCCTCCACTTT. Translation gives CASSLGGIQGASPLHF.

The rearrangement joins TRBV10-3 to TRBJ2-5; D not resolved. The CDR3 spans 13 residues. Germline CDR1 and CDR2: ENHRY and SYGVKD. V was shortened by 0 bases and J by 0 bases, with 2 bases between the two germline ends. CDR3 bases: TGTGCCATCAGTGAGTCCTACCAAGAGACCCAGTACTTC. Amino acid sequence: CAISESYQETQYF.

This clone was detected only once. CDR3 nucleotides: TGTGCCAGCAACCCCGGGACTAGCTATGAGCAGTTCTTC. This gives the protein CASNPGTSYEQFF. The chain employs TRBV7-2 and TRBJ2-1; 9 bases match TRBD2. This CDR3 is built from 13 residues. In germline, CDR1 is SGHTA, CDR2 FQGNSA. V lost 7 bases to trimming and J lost 8 bases; unmatched junction nucleotides: 6.

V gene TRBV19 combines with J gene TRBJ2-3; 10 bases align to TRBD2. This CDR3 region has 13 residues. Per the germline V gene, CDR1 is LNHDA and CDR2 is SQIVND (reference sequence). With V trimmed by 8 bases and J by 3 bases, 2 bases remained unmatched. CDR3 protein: CASGSGRTDTQYF. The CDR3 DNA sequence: TGTGCCAGTGGTAGCGGGAGGACAGATACGCAGTATTTT.

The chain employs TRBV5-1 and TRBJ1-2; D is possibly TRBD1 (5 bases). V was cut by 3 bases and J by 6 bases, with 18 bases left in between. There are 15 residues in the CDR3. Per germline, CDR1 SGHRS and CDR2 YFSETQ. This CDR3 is CASSSGGSPPNGYTF. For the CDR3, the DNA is TGCGCCAGCAGCTCGGGGGGGAGCCCCCCTAATGGCTACACCTTC.

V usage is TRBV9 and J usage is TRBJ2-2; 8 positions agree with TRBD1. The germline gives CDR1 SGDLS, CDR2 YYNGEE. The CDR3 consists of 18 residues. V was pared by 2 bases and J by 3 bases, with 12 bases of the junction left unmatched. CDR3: CASSVFQRTGLDTGELFF. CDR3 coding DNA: TGTGCCAGCAGCGTTTTCCAACGGACAGGGCTGGACACCGGGGAGCTGTTTTTT.

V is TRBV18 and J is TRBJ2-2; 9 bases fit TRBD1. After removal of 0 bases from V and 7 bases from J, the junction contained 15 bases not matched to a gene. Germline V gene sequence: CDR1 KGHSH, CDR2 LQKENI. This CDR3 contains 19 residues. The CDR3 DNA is TGTGCCAGCTCACCACCAAAGGGCCAGGACAGGGGAGGCAACGGGGAGCTGTTTTTT. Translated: CASSPPKGQDRGGNGELFF.